This TCR beta chain was recorded in a study of cytomegalovirus exposure and HLA in healthy donors. Study background: There were fewer than 130 million unique TCR beta sequences, drawn from 150 million to 200 million T cells, in an earlier analysis.

This PCR relied on a set of 60 Vbeta primers and 13 Jbeta primers. Sequencing was performed with immunoSEQ multiplex PCR; in TCRdb, only in-frame clones are kept and a portion is missing. Of over 110,000 clones listed, around 80% are singletons. CDR3 length: 13 residues. V shed 5 bases and J shed 4 bases, with 10 bases lying between them. Germline assignment: CDR1 LGHNT and CDR2 FRNRAP. This receptor was taken from a woman aged 60-75 years in good health and CMV-seropositive. V usage is TRBV12-5 and J usage is TRBJ2-3; no firm D call. The sample was PBMCs. In nucleotides, the CDR3 is TGTGCTAGTGGTATGAGTACTCCAGATACGCAGTATTTT. Amino acid sequence: CASGMSTPDTQYF.